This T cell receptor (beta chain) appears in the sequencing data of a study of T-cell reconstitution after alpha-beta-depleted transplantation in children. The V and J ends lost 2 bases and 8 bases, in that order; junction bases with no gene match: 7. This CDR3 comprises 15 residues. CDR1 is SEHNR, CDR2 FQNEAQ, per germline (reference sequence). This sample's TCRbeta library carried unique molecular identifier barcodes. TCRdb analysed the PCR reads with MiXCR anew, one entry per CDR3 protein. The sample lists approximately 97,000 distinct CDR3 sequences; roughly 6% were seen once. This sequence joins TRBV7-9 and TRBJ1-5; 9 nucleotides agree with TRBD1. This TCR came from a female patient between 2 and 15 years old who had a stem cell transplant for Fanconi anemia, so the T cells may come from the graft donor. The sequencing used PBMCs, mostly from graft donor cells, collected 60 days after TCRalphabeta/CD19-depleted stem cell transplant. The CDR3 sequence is CASSLSGQGGEPQHF. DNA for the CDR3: TGTGCCAGCAGCTTATCGGGACAGGGAGGAGAGCCCCAGCATTTT.